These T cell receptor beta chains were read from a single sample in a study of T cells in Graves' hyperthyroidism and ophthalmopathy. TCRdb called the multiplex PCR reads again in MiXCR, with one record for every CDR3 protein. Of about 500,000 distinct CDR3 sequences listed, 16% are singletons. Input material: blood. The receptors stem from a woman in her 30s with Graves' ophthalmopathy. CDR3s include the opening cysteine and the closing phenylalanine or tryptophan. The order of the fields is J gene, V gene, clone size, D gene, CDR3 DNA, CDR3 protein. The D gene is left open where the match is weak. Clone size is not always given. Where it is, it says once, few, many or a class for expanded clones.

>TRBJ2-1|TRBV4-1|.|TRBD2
TGCGCCAGCAGCCAAGAACCCGGACTAGCGGGTTACAATGAGCAGTTCTTC
CASSQEPGLAGYNEQFF
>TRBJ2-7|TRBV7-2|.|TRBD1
TGTGCCAGCAGCCCCAGGACAGGGCACCACGAGCAGTACTTC
CASSPRTGHHEQYF
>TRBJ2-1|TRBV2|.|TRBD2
TGTGCCAGCAAACCGGGACTAGCGGGAGCTTACAATGAGCAGTTCTTC
CASKPGLAGAYNEQFF
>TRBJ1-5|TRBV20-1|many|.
TGCAGTGCTTCTTGGACCCCGGGGGAACAGCCCCAGCATTTT
CSASWTPGEQPQHF
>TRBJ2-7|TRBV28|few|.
TGTGCCAGCAGTTTATCCCGGGGCAGGTACTACGAGCAGTACTTC
CASSLSRGRYYEQYF
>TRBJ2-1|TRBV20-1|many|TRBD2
TGCAGTGCTAGAGACCTCGGACTAGCGGGAGGCCATGAGCAGTTCTTC
CSARDLGLAGGHEQFF
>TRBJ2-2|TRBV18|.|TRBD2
TGTGCCAGCTCACCAGGGAGGGCCACGAACACCGGGGAGCTGTTTTTT
CASSPGRATNTGELFF
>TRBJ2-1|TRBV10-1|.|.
TGCGCCAGCAGTGAGTCAGCGGGACATCGGTTCTTC
CASSESAGHRFF
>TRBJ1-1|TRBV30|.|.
TGTGCCTGGACCCTGGCGGAACATGGGGCTTGGAACACTGAAGCTTTCTTT
CAWTLAEHGAWNTEAFF
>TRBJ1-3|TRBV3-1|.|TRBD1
TGTGCCAGCAGCCAAATAACAGGGGGCATATATTTT
CASSQITGGIYF
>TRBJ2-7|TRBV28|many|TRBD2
TGTGCCAGCAGTGCCTCTAGCGGGAGGGTCAACGAGCAGTACTTC
CASSASSGRVNEQYF
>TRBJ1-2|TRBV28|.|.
TGTGCCAGCAGTTTAAGGGGTCGAGGGAATGGCTACACCTTC
CASSLRGRGNGYTF
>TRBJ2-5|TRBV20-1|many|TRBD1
TGCAGTGCTCCCCGGGACAGCCAAGCGGAGACCCAGTACTTC
CSAPRDSQAETQYF
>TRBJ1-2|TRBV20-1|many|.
TGCAGTGCTAGTCCCGTTGGCAGTCTATATGGCTACACCTTC
CSASPVGSLYGYTF
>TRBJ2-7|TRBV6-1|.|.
TGTGCCAGCAGGTCCATGGGGGCTTACAATGAGCAGTACTTC
CASRSMGAYNEQYF
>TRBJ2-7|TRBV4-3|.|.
TGCGCCAGCAGCCAAGATCGGGCACAGGACTACGAGCAGTACTTC
CASSQDRAQDYEQYF
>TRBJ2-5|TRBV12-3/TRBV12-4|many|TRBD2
TGTGCCAGCACCGGGACTAGCCGGCAAGAGACCCAGTACTTC
CASTGTSRQETQYF
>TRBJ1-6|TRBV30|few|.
TGTGCCTGGAGTTCCAGGGGTAATTCACCCCTCCACTTT
CAWSSRGNSPLHF
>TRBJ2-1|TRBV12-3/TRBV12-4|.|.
TGTGCCAGCAGTTTCGGGAAGGCGGGGCAGTTCTTC
CASSFGKAGQFF
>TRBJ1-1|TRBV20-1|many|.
TGCAGTGCTGAGTGGACCAGGTTAGGAGCTTTCTTT
CSAEWTRLGAFF
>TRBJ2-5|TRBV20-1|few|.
TGCAGTGCTAGAGATGGGAGGACAGGTCAAGAGACCCAGTACTTC
CSARDGRTGQETQYF
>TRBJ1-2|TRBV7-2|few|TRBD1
TGTGCCAGCAGTCATCCGGGACAGGGAGTGTACACCTTC
CASSHPGQGVYTF
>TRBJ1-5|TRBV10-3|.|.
TGTGCCATCCGCGGGGGGGGTGATAGCAATCAGCCCCAGCATTTT
CAIRGGGDSNQPQHF
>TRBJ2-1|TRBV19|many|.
TGTGCCAGTAAGGCAGTATTTCCAAGCTCCTACAATGAGCAGTTCTTC
CASKAVFPSSYNEQFF
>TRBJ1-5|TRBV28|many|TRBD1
TGTGCCAGCAGTTTTCCTCAGGGGGCTGTTAATCAGCCCCAGCATTTT
CASSFPQGAVNQPQHF
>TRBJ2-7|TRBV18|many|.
TGTGCCAGCTCACCCTCAGAGGACGAGCAGTACTTC
CASSPSEDEQYF
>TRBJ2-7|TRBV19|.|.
TGTGCCAGTAGTATACTAGGGGAGAACGAGCAGTACTTC
CASSILGENEQYF
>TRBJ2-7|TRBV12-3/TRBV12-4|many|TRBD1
TGTGCCAGCAGTACCCGGACAGGGACTTACGAGCAGTACTTC
CASSTRTGTYEQYF
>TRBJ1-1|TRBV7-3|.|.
TGTGCCAGCAGTTATCCCTCGTCGGGGACCACTGAAGCTTTCTTT
CASSYPSSGTTEAFF